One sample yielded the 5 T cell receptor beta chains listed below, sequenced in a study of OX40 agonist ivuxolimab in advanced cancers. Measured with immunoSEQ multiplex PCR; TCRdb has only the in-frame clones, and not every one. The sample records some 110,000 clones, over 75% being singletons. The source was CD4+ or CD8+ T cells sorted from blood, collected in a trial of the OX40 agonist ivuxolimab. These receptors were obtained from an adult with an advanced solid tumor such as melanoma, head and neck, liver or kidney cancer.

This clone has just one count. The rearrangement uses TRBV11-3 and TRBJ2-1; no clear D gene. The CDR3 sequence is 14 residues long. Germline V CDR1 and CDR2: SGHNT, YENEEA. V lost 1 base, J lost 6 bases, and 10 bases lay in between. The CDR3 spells CASSLAQWGNEQFF. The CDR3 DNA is TGTGCCAGCAGCTTAGCACAGTGGGGCAATGAGCAGTTCTTC.

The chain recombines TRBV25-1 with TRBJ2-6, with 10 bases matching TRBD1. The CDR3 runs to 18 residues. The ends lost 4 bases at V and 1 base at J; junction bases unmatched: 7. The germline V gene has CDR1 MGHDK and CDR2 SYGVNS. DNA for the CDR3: TGTGCCAGCAGTGCCCAGCCGGGACAGGGGTCTGGGGCCAACGTCCTGACTTTC. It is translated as CASSAQPGQGSGANVLTF.

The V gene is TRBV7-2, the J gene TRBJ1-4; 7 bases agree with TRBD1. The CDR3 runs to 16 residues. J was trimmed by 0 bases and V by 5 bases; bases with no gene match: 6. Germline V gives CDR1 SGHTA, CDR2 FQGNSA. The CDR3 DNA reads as TGTGCCAGCAGCCCGCGGACAGGCCCAACTAATGAAAAACTGTTTTTT. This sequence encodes CASSPRTGPTNEKLFF. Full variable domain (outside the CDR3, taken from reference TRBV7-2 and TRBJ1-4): GAGVSQSPSNKVTEKGKDVELRCDPISGHTALYWYRQSLGQGLEFLIYFQGNSAPDKSGLPSDRFSAERTGGSVSTLTIQRTQQEDSAVYLCASSPRTGPTNEKLFFGSGTQLSVL.

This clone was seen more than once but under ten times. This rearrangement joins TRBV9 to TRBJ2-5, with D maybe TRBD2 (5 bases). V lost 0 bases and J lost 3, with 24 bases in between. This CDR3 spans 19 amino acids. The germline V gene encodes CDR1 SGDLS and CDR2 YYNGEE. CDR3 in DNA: TGTGCCAGCAGCGTAGTGCCGAGGGTTGGACGTCTCAAGGAAGAGACCCAGTACTTC. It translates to CASSVVPRVGRLKEETQYF.

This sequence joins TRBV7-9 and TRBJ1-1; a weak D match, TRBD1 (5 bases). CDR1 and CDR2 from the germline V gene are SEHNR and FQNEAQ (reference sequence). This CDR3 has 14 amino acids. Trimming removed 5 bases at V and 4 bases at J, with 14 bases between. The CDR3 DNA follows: TGTGCCAGCAGCCCCAGGGAGGCGAGCACTGAAGCTTTCTTT. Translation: CASSPREASTEAFF.